Each of the 19 T cell receptor beta chains below was sequenced from the same sample in a study of beta chain features in type 1 diabetes (dated by TCRdb to the late 2010s). Preparation of the library involved the immunoSEQ multiplex PCR assay. The entire isolated RNA was reverse transcribed using the High Capacity cDNA Reverse Transcription Kit, and thus expressed TCRB transcripts were sequenced. Not all clones reach the TCRdb copy of this immuneACCESS table, which keeps in-frame sequences only. Checked studies attribute under half of the gap to unresolved V genes and leave the rest unexplained. For this sample there are a few hundred thousand clones; approximately 15% appear just once. Together, the top ten hold approximately 0.02% of the sample. The sequenced sample consisted of naive CD4+ T cells from blood. Read against the paper, the sample's cell subset or site label means: true naive CD4+ T cells. Every receptor here comes from a woman younger than 30 in good health.

This clone came up a few times. The chain employs TRBV2 and TRBJ2-1; the D gene is possibly TRBD1 (6 bases). V lost 3 bases and J 2 bases, leaving 8 bases between the germline ends. Germline lookup yields CDR1 SNHLY and CDR2 FYNNEI. CDR3 length: 14 residues. CDR3 in DNA: TGTGCCAGCAGTGAGGGGACACCCTACAATGAGCAGTTCTTC. Protein product: CASSEGTPYNEQFF.

This sequence joins TRBV7-9 and TRBJ2-7; 9 positions agree with TRBD2. Germline lookup yields CDR1 SEHNR and CDR2 FQNEAQ (reference sequence). V was pared by 6 bases and J by 3 bases, with 6 bases of the junction left unmatched. This CDR3 region has 14 residues. The CDR3 here is CASRASGEDYEQYF. DNA for the CDR3: TGTGCCAGCAGGGCTAGCGGGGAAGACTACGAGCAGTACTTC. The full variable domain, rest sourced from reference TRBV7-9 and TRBJ2-7, is DTGVSQNPRHKITKRGQNVTFRCDPISEHNRLYWYRQTLGQGPEFLTYFQNEAQLEKSRLLSDRFSAERPKGSFSTLEIQRTEQGDSAMYLCASRASGEDYEQYFGPGTRLTVT.

The chain recombines TRBV14 with TRBJ2-7; 7 nucleotides agree with TRBD1. CDR3 length: 15 amino acids. Unmatched junction bases numbered 8, after V lost 4 bases and J lost 2 bases. The germline gives CDR1 SGHDN, CDR2 FVKESK. CDR3 residues: CASSLAGTATYEQYF. As DNA, the CDR3 is TGTGCCAGCAGCCTAGCCGGGACAGCAACCTACGAGCAGTACTTC.

This clone was seen a few times. The chain carries TRBV25-1 and TRBJ1-2; D is perhaps TRBD1 (6 bases). Trimming left V 6 bases short and J 2 bases short, with 10 bases between. Looked up from germline, CDR1 is MGHDK and CDR2 is SYGVNS. This CDR3 has 13 amino acids. The CDR3 nucleotides are TGTGCCAGCAGCCTACAGGGAAACTATGGCTACACCTTC. Amino acids: CASSLQGNYGYTF.

This sequence joins TRBV18 and TRBJ1-1; TRBD1 is a possible D gene (5 bases). V shed 4 bases and J shed 0 bases, with 6 bases lying between them. The CDR3 is 13 amino acids. Germline CDR1 KGHSH, CDR2 LQKENI. CDR3 sequence (DNA): TGTGCCAGCTCACGGGGGGTGAACACTGAAGCTTTCTTT. Translated: CASSRGVNTEAFF.

This clone has just a few counts. This CDR3 reads CASSPRRDRASEKLFF. CDR3 DNA: TGTGCCAGCAGCCCTCGACGCGACAGGGCAAGCGAAAAACTGTTTTTT. The rearrangement joins TRBV7-6 to TRBJ1-4, with 7 bases that match TRBD1. V lost 5 bases to trimming and J lost 8 bases; unmatched junction nucleotides: 14. Per germline, CDR1 SGHVS and CDR2 FNYEAQ. The CDR3 spans 16 residues.

This clone was counted between two and nine times. This specimen includes other DNA sequences encoding the same CDR3. V and J are TRBV9 and TRBJ2-7; 9 bases line up with TRBD1. V lost 0 bases, J lost 3 bases, and 1 base stayed unmatched. The germline V gene encodes CDR1 SGDLS and CDR2 YYNGEE. The CDR3 is 14 residues long. The CDR3 is CASSVAGQGYEQYF. CDR3 bases: TGTGCCAGCAGCGTAGCGGGACAGGGCTACGAGCAGTACTTC.

This chain links TRBV25-1 with TRBJ2-3; a possible D gene is TRBD2 (5 bases). Germline loops: CDR1 MGHDK, CDR2 SYGVNS. With 10 bases removed from V and 1 base from J, the gap between germline ends came to 21 bases. The length of the CDR3 is 16 residues. The CDR3 sequence: CATTPRSGGGTDTQYF. In nucleotides, the CDR3 is TGTGCCACCACACCCCGGTCAGGAGGCGGCACAGATACGCAGTATTTT.

The chain employs TRBV9 and TRBJ2-5; 12 nucleotides agree with TRBD2. CDR3 length equals 15 residues. Germline V gene lookup returns CDR1 SGDLS and CDR2 YYNGEE. V was clipped by 0 bases and J by 5 bases; unmatched bases: 2. The DNA of the CDR3 is TGTGCCAGCAGCGTAGGACTAGCGGGAGATGAGACCCAGTACTTC. Encoded protein: CASSVGLAGDETQYF. Full variable domain (rest looked up from reference TRBV9 and TRBJ2-5): DSGVTQTPKHLITATGQRVTLRCSPRSGDLSVYWYQQSLDQGLQFLIQYYNGEERAKGNILERFSAQQFPDLHSELNLSSLELGDSALYFCASSVGLAGDETQYFGPGTRLLVL.

The V and J genes are TRBV7-9 and TRBJ2-7, with 7 bases that match TRBD2. Germline V lookup: CDR1 SEHNR, CDR2 FQNEAQ (reference sequence). The J segment lost 1 base and the V segment lost 6 bases, leaving 6 bases of the junction unmatched. The CDR3 consists of 14 residues. The CDR3 nucleotides read TGTGCCAGCAGTGGGAGCGGGGTTTCCTACGAGCAGTACTTC. Protein: CASSGSGVSYEQYF.

This clone was counted between two and nine times. V usage is TRBV6-1 and J usage is TRBJ2-2; 7 nucleotides line up with TRBD1. This CDR3 is 14 amino acids long. In germline, CDR1 is MNHNS, CDR2 SASEGT. V trimming: 7 bases; J trimming: 4 bases; junction bases outside the gene matches: 6. CDR3 sequence (DNA): TGTGCCAGCACTCGACAGGGTCCCACCGGGGAGCTGTTTTTT. Protein: CASTRQGPTGELFF.

Only a few counts were recorded for this clone. V is TRBV30 and J is TRBJ1-1; D gene ambiguous. The CDR3 has 14 residues. Trimming took 3 bases from V and 5 from J, leaving 16 bases between them. Germline V CDR1 and CDR2: GTSNPN, SVGIG (reference sequence). CDR3 nucleotides: TGTGCCTGGAGATACGAGCCAGGTAGGACTGAAGCTTTCTTT. It translates to CAWRYEPGRTEAFF.

This chain links TRBV2 with TRBJ2-3; no firm D call. Germline-derived CDR1 and CDR2 are SNHLY and FYNNEI. V was clipped by 5 bases and J by 2 bases, with 8 bases between them. This CDR3 spans 13 amino acids. DNA for the CDR3: TGTGCCAGCAGTTTTGACTTCACAGATACGCAGTATTTT. It translates to CASSFDFTDTQYF.

This clone turned up a few times. This chain uses TRBV7-9 with TRBJ1-4, with 7 bases fitting TRBD1. The junction had 6 bases not matched to a gene; V was cut back by 0 bases and J by 2 bases. Germline lookup yields CDR1 SEHNR and CDR2 FQNEAQ (reference sequence). The CDR3 is 17 amino acids. The CDR3 sequence is CASSLANRGGTNEKLFF. As DNA, the CDR3 is TGTGCCAGCAGCTTAGCGAACAGGGGTGGTACTAATGAAAAACTGTTTTTT.

The chain combines TRBV11-2 with TRBJ1-5; maybe TRBD1 (5 bases). The CDR3 runs 15 residues. The V gene's germline CDR1 is SGHAT and CDR2 FQNNGV. Trimming took off 1 base at V and 4 bases at J, with 11 bases between the two ends. The CDR3 DNA follows: TGTGCCAGCAGCTTAGGGCAGGGATGGAATCAGCCCCAGCATTTT. Residues: CASSLGQGWNQPQHF.

This clone was seen more than once but under ten times. V is TRBV7-2 and J is TRBJ2-7; the D gene is possibly TRBD1 (8 bases). Germline-derived CDR1 and CDR2 are SGHTA and FQGNSA. Deletions cut 4 bases from V and 9 bases from J, with 22 bases between. CDR3 length: 15 residues. As DNA, the CDR3 is TGTGCCAGCAGCTACGATCCACAGGGGGGGTATCGGCAGTACTTC. It codes for CASSYDPQGGYRQYF.

The V and J genes are TRBV18 and TRBJ1-2, with no clear D. Trimming removed 1 base from V and 1 base from J, with 7 bases in between. CDR1 and CDR2 from the germline V gene are KGHSH and LQKENI. The CDR3 has 14 residues. Here the CDR3 reads CASSPRVDNYGYTF. In DNA, the CDR3 is TGTGCCAGCTCACCACGCGTAGATAACTATGGCTACACCTTC.

DNA of the CDR3: TGTGCCTGGAGCGTGGACTCCATGGGCAATCAGCCCCAGCATTTT. Amino acids: CAWSVDSMGNQPQHF. The gene calls are TRBV30 and TRBJ1-5; no clear D gene. V was pared by 3 bases and J by 2 bases, with 14 bases between. Germline V lookup: CDR1 GTSNPN, CDR2 SVGIG (reference sequence). This CDR3 region has 15 residues. The variable domain in full, with the rest retrieved from reference TRBV30 and TRBJ1-5, is SQTIHQWPATLVQPVGSPLSLECTVEGTSNPNLYWYRQAAGRGLQLLFYSVGIGQISSEVPQNLSASRPQDRQFILSSKKLLLSDSGFYLCAWSVDSMGNQPQHFGDGTRLSIL.

This clone appeared a few times. The chain couples TRBV10-3 to TRBJ1-2, with D perhaps matching TRBD1 (5 bases). V was cut by 7 bases and J by 8 bases, with 11 bases left in between. CDR1 is ENHRY, CDR2 SYGVKD, per germline. The CDR3 is made up of 11 amino acids. CDR3 region: CAINRGRGYTF. DNA of the CDR3: TGTGCCATCAATCGGGGGAGGGGCTACACCTTC.